This T cell receptor beta chain was sequenced during a study of T cell responses to AZD1222 COVID-19 vaccine (dated by TCRdb to the early 2020s). With regard to the full study: A total of 233 trial participants underwent TCR sequencing, of whom about 200 received two doses of AZD1222 and some 26 received two doses of the MenACWY control vaccine. Enrollment into the trials was organized by age into subgroups of 18-55, 56-69 and 70-plus years, and those subgroups contained roughly 140, 27 and 60 TCR-sequenced participants, respectively. Results and caveats for the whole study, not just this receptor: Conclusions about previously exposed vaccinees are limited because only five to seven AZD1222 recipients were SARS-CoV-2 seropositive at baseline. Nearly half of unique spike-specific TCRs reportedly recognized epitopes outside regions mutated in the B.1.351 and B.1.1.7 variants. Spike-specific TCR breadth and depth rose significantly after two AZD1222 doses compared with day 0 and with MenACWY recipients. The 56-69-year group was small, and its depth increase did not reach significance, likely because of low power. Because no samples from the day 14 peak response were available, repertoires could be characterized only after the peak T cell response. The vaccine-associated CD4 TCRs covered the entire spike protein, and the dominant responses fell in regions 160-218 and 743-854. Participants were mostly white British and included more females than males, and it was suggested by the authors that clonal diversity may have been underestimated.

Inclusive of the bounding cysteine and phenylalanine, the CDR3 is 16 residues long. Only the CDR3 region is kept as DNA, spanning 48 bases read in frame from base 1. V lost 6 bases and J lost 8 bases; the stretch between them is 23 bases long. Based on the germline V gene (reference sequence), the CDR1 and CDR2 sequences are LNHNV and YYDKDF. This specimen's time point label, per the study, means: about 28 days (+/-7) after the second vaccine dose. Because spike-specific TCR depth and breadth did not differ between the two schedules, AZD1222 recipients who got a second dose at roughly 4 weeks were pooled with those who got a second dose at roughly 12 weeks. Vaccinee samples came from UK trials COV001 and COV002, including a single-blind randomized controlled phase 2/3 trial of AZD1222 (ChAdOx1 nCoV-19) in healthy adults. Trial participant PBMC samples were collected at day 0 and day 28 after the second dose for TCRbeta chain sequencing.

With respect to this clone: Its cognate antigen has yet to be identified. Base qualities are not provided; no much larger clone lies one nucleotide away.

The CDR3 regions of human TCRbeta chains were analyzed by immunosequencing. From the authors' description of their analysis: TCRs in the repertoires were matched against a reference library of SARS-CoV-2-specific TCRs that had been generated with the MIRA antigen-specificity platform. Breadth meant the fraction of unique TCRs that were SARS-CoV-2-associated, whereas depth meant the fraction of total T cells that were SARS-CoV-2-associated. Each spike-specific TCR was assigned to its reactive spike region and to a CD4 or CD8 class using the MIRA data. Log10-transformed breadth and depth values were compared by one-way ANOVA with Sidak's multiple comparisons tests. Not all clones reach the TCRdb copy of this immuneACCESS table, which keeps in-frame sequences only. Checked studies attribute under half of the gap to unresolved V genes and leave the rest unexplained. V, J and clone size are those of that table, while D and trimming were read from the DNA. Across this sample there are over 50,000 clones, with around 80% seen only once. The ten top clones hold 26% of the sample.

The sequences come from peripheral blood, collected 28 days after the second AZD1222 dose. This chain is built from TRBV15 and TRBJ2-4; the D gene is tentatively TRBD1 or TRBD2, each matching 6 bases. The origin of this receptor is an adult who received the AZD1222 COVID-19 vaccine. The CDR3 in this case is CATSPVLGGVRDIQYF. The base sequence is TGTGCCACCAGTCCAGTCCTCGGGGGCGTGCGGGACATTCAGTACTTC.